A single sample is the source of the 6 T cell receptor beta chains below, sequenced in a study of cytomegalovirus exposure and HLA in healthy donors. This PCR relied on a set of 60 Vbeta primers and 13 Jbeta primers. TCRdb keeps only in-frame clones here, not all; method: immunoSEQ multiplex PCR. The sample carries 180,000 or so clones, approximately 80% recorded once. The specimen was PBMCs. All receptors come from a girl under 18 in good health and CMV-seropositive.

This clone was picked up a small number of times. Different DNA sequences within this sample yield the same CDR3. V is TRBV5-4 and J is TRBJ1-5; D might be TRBD1 (6 bases). The germline CDR1 and CDR2 sequences are SGHNT and YYREEE (reference sequence). V lost 4 bases and J 2 bases, leaving 13 bases between the germline ends. The CDR3 is 15 residues long. The CDR3 loop is CASSPDPGGNQPQHF. CDR3 DNA sequence: TGTGCCAGCAGCCCGGACCCAGGGGGCAATCAGCCCCAGCATTTT.

V gene TRBV5-1 combines with J gene TRBJ2-7; TRBD2 matches at 8 bases. CDR3 length: 15 residues. After removal of 4 bases from V and 0 bases from J, the junction contained 6 bases not matched to a gene. Germline V gene data show CDR1 as SGHRS and CDR2 as YFSETQ. The CDR3 loop reads CASSLGRGSSYEQYF. CDR3 DNA sequence: TGCGCCAGCAGCCTCGGGAGGGGGAGCTCCTACGAGCAGTACTTC.

The rearrangement joins TRBV6-5 to TRBJ2-7; 9 bases map to TRBD1. Germline CDR1 reads MNHEY; CDR2 reads SVGAGI. Losses at the gene ends were 5 bases for V and 5 bases for J; bases not matched to a gene: 7. This CDR3 has 14 residues. The CDR3 loop is CASSPGTGLDEQYF. The DNA for the CDR3 is TGTGCCAGCAGTCCCGGGACAGGGCTCGACGAGCAGTACTTC.

J is TRBJ1-1 and V is TRBV6-5; perhaps TRBD1 as D (6 bases). Trimming left V 5 bases short and J 0 bases short, with 13 bases between. CDR1 MNHEY and CDR2 SVGAGI come from the germline V gene. This CDR3 has 15 amino acids. DNA for the CDR3: TGTGCCAGCAGTAGGACAGACACCTTGAACACTGAAGCTTTCTTT. Translation gives CASSRTDTLNTEAFF.

Regarding this clone: Different DNA sequences within this sample yield the same CDR3. V and J are TRBV28 and TRBJ1-1; 8 nucleotides agree with TRBD1. The junction had 6 bases not matched to a gene; V was cut back by 4 bases and J by 5 bases. Germline V gives CDR1 MDHEN, CDR2 SYDVKM. There are 14 residues in the CDR3. Here the CDR3 reads CASSSLTGVTEAFF. The CDR3, as DNA: TGTGCCAGCAGTTCTTTGACAGGGGTTACTGAAGCTTTCTTT.

V is TRBV5-8 and J is TRBJ2-7; D is perhaps TRBD2 (5 bases). V lost 7 bases to trimming and J lost 3 bases, with 5 bases between them. CDR3 length: 10 amino acids. CDR1 is SGHTS, CDR2 YDEGEE, per germline. The CDR3 loop reads CASGLYEQYF. The CDR3 DNA reads TGTGCCAGCGGACTCTACGAGCAGTACTTC.